The 25 T cell receptor beta chains below were found in one sample sequenced in a study of blood T cells in healthy people across ages. A J-beta primer mix and a sample-barcoded 5' primer were used in a second PCR of roughly 7 to 12 cycles. TCRdb redid the calling of the 5' RACE reads with MiXCR, one entry per CDR3 protein. This table holds around 520,000 distinct CDR3 sequences, around a quarter found once. The sample was also reused in another study, on T cells of mothers and their children.

What was sequenced was blood. Source of these receptors: a boy under 10 years old in good health.

V is TRBV29-1 and J is TRBJ1-1; D gene uncertain. The CDR3 is 14 residues long. From germline, CDR1 is SQVTM and CDR2 ANQGSEA. Trimming took 2 bases from V and 5 from J, leaving 15 bases between them. In nucleotides, the CDR3 is TGCAGCGTTGAATCCGATAGGATGCGGACTGAAGCTTTCTTT. This encodes CSVESDRMRTEAFF.

The chain joins TRBV5-1 to TRBJ1-4; TRBD1 is a possible D gene (6 bases). This CDR3 has 14 amino acids. Trimming cost V 7 bases and J 8 bases, with 18 bases left between them. The germline gives CDR1 SGHRS, CDR2 YFSETQ. The CDR3 nucleotides read TGCGCCAGCGGCCTGTCGGGGGCCAAAGAAAAACTGTTTTTT. Protein sequence: CASGLSGAKEKLFF. Variable domain in full (rest from reference TRBV5-1 and TRBJ1-4): KAGVTQTPRYLIKTRGQQVTLSCSPISGHRSVSWYQQTPGQGLQFLFEYFSETQRNKGNFPGRFSGRQFSNSRSEMNVSTLELGDSALYLCASGLSGAKEKLFFGSGTQLSVL.

This clonotype was seen a handful of times. The chain joins TRBV2 to TRBJ2-5, with 9 bases lining up with TRBD1. V dropped 8 bases and J dropped 5; count of bases not matched to a gene: 9. Looked up from germline, CDR1 is SNHLY and CDR2 is FYNNEI. This CDR3 is 14 amino acids long. CDR3 sequence: CASDQQGAGETQYF. The CDR3 bases are TGTGCCAGCGATCAACAGGGGGCGGGGGAGACCCAGTACTTC.

This clonotype was detected a few times. The chain has TRBV5-1 and TRBJ1-2; D remains ambiguous. Trimming pared 4 bases from V and 6 bases from J, leaving 13 bases between. Germline loops: CDR1 SGHRS, CDR2 YFSETQ. The CDR3 has 13 amino acids. CDR3 coding DNA: TGCGCCAGCAGCCCCAGCGTGGCAAATGGCTACACCTTC. It translates to CASSPSVANGYTF.

This chain connects TRBV5-1 to TRBJ2-1; 7 bases match TRBD2. This CDR3 spans 16 amino acids. From germline, CDR1 is SGHRS and CDR2 YFSETQ. V trimming: 4 bases; J trimming: 7 bases; junction bases outside the gene matches: 14. Here the CDR3 reads CASSPAGRGRSNEQFF. The CDR3 DNA sequence: TGCGCCAGCAGCCCCGCGGGGCGGGGGAGAAGTAATGAGCAGTTCTTC.

V usage is TRBV11-3 and J usage is TRBJ2-3; D remains unclear. The CDR3 consists of 12 residues. V was trimmed by 5 bases and J by 4 bases, leaving 7 bases between them. In germline, CDR1 is SGHNT, CDR2 YENEEA. CDR3 bases: TGTGCCAGCAGCGCCCGGTCAGATACGCAGTATTTT. It translates to CASSARSDTQYF.

V is TRBV18 and J is TRBJ2-5; D unclear. CDR3 length: 14 residues. CDR1 and CDR2 from the germline V gene are KGHSH and LQKENI. V was clipped by 2 bases and J by 5 bases, with 12 bases between them. The CDR3 DNA follows: TGTGCCAGCTCACCAGAGACTTTCAGGGAGACCCAGTACTTC. Protein: CASSPETFRETQYF.

The chain recombines TRBV12-3 or TRBV12-4 with TRBJ1-5; D not certain. The CDR3 is 17 residues long. V was trimmed by 1 base and J by 5 bases, leaving 18 bases between them. In nucleotides, the CDR3 is TGTGCCAGCAGTTTAGGGCCAGGCCTTCCTCTCCATCAGCCCCAGCATTTT. Its protein is CASSLGPGLPLHQPQHF.

In this sample, this clonotype turned up a few times. The J gene is TRBJ2-2, the V gene TRBV4-2, with 11 bases fitting TRBD2. Germline trimming cut 1 base from V and 4 bases from J; bases unmatched to any gene: 2. The length of the CDR3 is 16 residues. Per the germline V gene, CDR1 is LGHNA and CDR2 is YNFKEQ. The CDR3 loop is CASSQGSGRATGELFF. The CDR3 region has the DNA TGTGCCAGCAGCCAAGGTAGCGGGAGGGCCACCGGGGAGCTGTTTTTT.

This clonotype was seen only a few times. CDR3 in DNA: TGTGCCAGTAGTATAGATCCTAGGACTTCTCAGGAGCAGTTCTTC. This codes for CASSIDPRTSQEQFF. V is TRBV19 and J is TRBJ2-1; TRBD2 might be the D (5 bases). There are 15 residues in the CDR3. Looked up from germline, CDR1 is LNHDA and CDR2 is SQIVND (reference sequence). Trimming took off 0 bases at V and 10 bases at J, with 16 bases between the two ends.

V gene TRBV5-1 combines with J gene TRBJ2-3; the match to TRBD2 covers 7 bases. Germline assignment: CDR1 SGHRS and CDR2 YFSETQ. The junction had 11 bases not matched to a gene; V was cut back by 4 bases and J by 0 bases. The CDR3 has 17 amino acids. CDR3 nucleotide sequence: TGCGCCAGCAGCCGGATAGCGGGCGGCCCCAGCACAGATACGCAGTATTTT. It is translated as CASSRIAGGPSTDTQYF.

The chain uses TRBV12-5 and TRBJ2-7; 13 bases fit TRBD2. This CDR3 is built from 16 residues. Germline assignment: CDR1 LGHNT and CDR2 FRNRAP. J was trimmed by 3 bases and V by 6 bases; bases with no gene match: 8. This CDR3 is CASGWILAGGRYEQYF. In nucleotides, the CDR3 is TGTGCTAGTGGCTGGATACTAGCGGGAGGGCGCTACGAGCAGTACTTC.

Note on this clonotype: Since a much larger clone is just one base distant, this may be a read error. V is TRBV20-1 and J is TRBJ1-4; TRBD1 matches 7 bases. The CDR3 loop spans 14 amino acids. Trimming cost V 7 bases and J 6 bases; bases outside gene matches: 11. Germline V gives CDR1 DFQATT, CDR2 SNEGSKA (reference sequence). CDR3 coding DNA: TGCAGTGGGCGGGATGGGACAGCTGATGAAAAACTGTTTTTT. Protein product: CSGRDGTADEKLFF.

Concerning this clonotype itself: One end of the junction is discordant with germline, which a read error may explain. The chain employs TRBV9 and TRBJ2-7, with D possibly being TRBD1 or TRBD2 (6 bases each). CDR3 length: 14 residues. Germline CDR1 and CDR2: SGDLS and YYNGEE. This CDR3 reads CASSRGRSSYEQCF. DNA of the CDR3: TGTGCCAGCAGCCGGGGGCGGAGCTCCTACGAGCAGTGCTTC.

This clonotype came up a few times. The chain is built from TRBV5-1 and TRBJ1-4, with TRBD1 as a possible D gene (5 bases). From germline, CDR1 is SGHRS and CDR2 YFSETQ. The CDR3 contains 14 residues. V was cut by 3 bases and J by 5 bases, with 11 bases left in between. CDR3 sequence (DNA): TGCGCCAGCAGCTGGGGCGGACTGAATGAAAAACTGTTTTTT. This encodes CASSWGGLNEKLFF.

This clonotype was seen a handful of times. No conserved phenylalanine or tryptophan is present at the end of the CDR3, so a read error is the likely explanation. This sequence joins TRBV2 and TRBJ2-1; 13 bases are shared with TRBD2. The germline gives CDR1 SNHLY, CDR2 FYNNEI. Unmatched junction bases numbered 10, after V lost 2 bases and J lost 9 bases. The CDR3 is 17 residues long. The DNA for the CDR3 is TGTGCCAGCAGTGAAACTAGCGGGGGGGTTAATTGGCTTGAGCAGTTCCTC. This sequence encodes CASSETSGGVNWLEQFL.

This clonotype came up a few times. The chain uses TRBV28 and TRBJ2-3, with a tentative D call TRBD2 (6 bases). Trimming removed 7 bases from V and 2 bases from J, with 19 bases in between. The CDR3 is made up of 16 amino acids. Germline CDR1 is MDHEN and CDR2 is SYDVKM. The CDR3 loop is CASNRAGPLTTDTQYF. The CDR3, as DNA: TGTGCCAGCAACCGGGCGGGACCGCTAACCACAGATACGCAGTATTTT.

This clonotype was counted a few times. V and J are TRBV9 and TRBJ2-1; possibly TRBD2 for D (6 bases). The J call could be wrong; TRBJ2-5 is a better fit for the DNA end. The V gene's germline CDR1 is SGDLS and CDR2 YYNGEE. The CDR3 has 15 residues. The CDR3 loop is CASSGRGRSWETQYF. CDR3 bases: TGTGCCAGCAGCGGGAGGGGAAGAAGCTGGGAGACCCAGTACTTC.

DNA for the CDR3: TGTGCCAGCAGCGTAGGGGGAGCGGTCTACACCGGGGAGCTGTTTTTT. This codes for CASSVGGAVYTGELFF. The chain recombines TRBV9 with TRBJ2-2; D perhaps matches TRBD2 (5 bases). The ends were cut back, 0 bases at V and 3 bases at J, with 12 bases in the middle. The length of the CDR3 is 16 residues. From germline, CDR1 is SGDLS and CDR2 YYNGEE.

In this sample, this clonotype turned up a few times. The J gene is TRBJ2-5, the V gene TRBV5-1; TRBD1 matches at 8 bases. The better agreement between TRBJ2-7 and the DNA end casts doubt on the J call. This CDR3 comprises 15 residues. The germline CDR1 and CDR2 sequences are SGHRS and YFSETQ. CDR3 coding DNA: TGCGCCAGCAGCTTGGAGCAGGGGGCACCGTACGAGCAGTACTTC. Encoded protein: CASSLEQGAPYEQYF.

The chain recombines TRBV5-1 with TRBJ2-3, with D hard to call. CDR3 length equals 13 residues. Germline assignment: CDR1 SGHRS and CDR2 YFSETQ. V lost 0 bases to trimming and J lost 6 bases, with 8 bases between them. CDR3 residues: CASSLVASDTQYF. Written as DNA, the CDR3 is TGCGCCAGCAGCTTGGTAGCATCCGATACGCAGTATTTT.

This clonotype turned up a few times. This rearrangement joins TRBV12-3 or TRBV12-4 to TRBJ2-7, with 8 bases matching TRBD2. V lost 3 bases, J lost 5 bases, and 9 bases stayed unmatched. There are 15 residues in the CDR3. The chain's CDR3 is CASSFPSGLLHEQYF. CDR3 DNA sequence: TGTGCCAGCAGTTTCCCTAGCGGGCTCCTCCACGAGCAGTACTTC.

The chain combines TRBV11-2 with TRBJ1-2; the match to TRBD1 covers 12 bases. V lost 1 base and J lost 6; bases outside the gene matches: 3. The length of the CDR3 is 15 residues. Germline loops: CDR1 SGHAT, CDR2 FQNNGV. The DNA for the CDR3 is TGTGCCAGCAGCTTAGCCGGGACAGGGGGCAATGGCTACACCTTC. Protein sequence: CASSLAGTGGNGYTF.

J is TRBJ2-3 and V is TRBV20-1; no firm D call. Germline lookup yields CDR1 DFQATT and CDR2 SNEGSKA (reference sequence). Deletions cut 5 bases from V and 0 bases from J, with 12 bases between. The CDR3 is made up of 14 amino acids. Here the CDR3 reads CSAWVGRSTDTQYF. CDR3 nucleotide sequence: TGCAGTGCTTGGGTAGGGCGTAGCACAGATACGCAGTATTTT.

The table lists this clonotype with a count of one. A junction boundary mismatches the germline segment, possibly from a read error. This chain joins TRBV15 and TRBJ2-2, with 7 nucleotides matching TRBD1. Per germline, CDR1 LNHNV and CDR2 YYDKDF (reference sequence). CDR3 length equals 19 residues. The DNA of the CDR3 is TGTGCCTCCAGCAGGGGCCCTTTGACAGGGCGTTTAGACACCGGGGAGCTGTTTTTT. Encoded protein: CASSRGPLTGRLDTGELFF. The complete variable domain, with remaining parts taken from reference TRBV15 and TRBJ2-2, reads DAMVIQNPRYQVTQFGKPVTLSCSQTLNHNVMYWYQQKSSQAPKLLFHYYDKDFNNEADTPDNFQSRRPNTSFCFLDIRSPGLGDTAMYLCASSRGPLTGRLDTGELFFGEGSRLTVL.